This TCR beta chain was identified in a study of T cell responses to AZD1222 COVID-19 vaccine. Findings of the study overall: Clonal diversity was possibly underestimated, and the donors were mostly white British, with more females.

V was shortened by 3 bases and J by 7 bases, with 9 bases between the two germline ends. This CDR3 spans 12 amino acids. CDR1 is MNHEY and CDR2 is SMNVEV in the germline V gene (reference sequence). Comment on this clone: What it recognizes is unknown.

This table comes from immunoSEQ multiplex PCR, and its TCRdb copy is limited to in-frame clones, with some not included. Here the sample spans 120,000 to 150,000 clones, approximately 90% being singletons. The TCR originated in an adult in good health. Sequenced here: peripheral blood, sampled on day 0 of AZD1222 vaccination. V usage is TRBV27 and J usage is TRBJ1-1; D is unclear. CDR3 sequence: CASSLPQSEAFF. The CDR3 DNA reads TGTGCCAGCAGTTTGCCACAGAGTGAAGCTTTCTTT.